Below, one TCR beta chain is given with its context. Its antigen is still unknown. This specimen comes from a study of lymphopenia after photon versus proton radiotherapy. The CDR3 spans 15 residues. Germline-derived CDR1 and CDR2 are MNHEY and SVGAGI. With V trimmed by 5 bases and J by 2 bases, 2 bases remained unmatched. Here immunoSEQ multiplex PCR was the method, and the copy in TCRdb shows in-frame clones only, minus some. The repertoire includes 26,000 or so clones, around 85% of them detected once, and roughly 5.4% sits in the top ten. Study-level points and caveats: In patients who died, overall survival fell as post-nadir TCR diversity dropped more.

The receptor was isolated from a man in his thirties or forties with gastric cancer. The V call is TRBV6-5, the J call TRBJ2-7; TRBD2 aligns across 14 bases. The sequencing here drew on peripheral blood, taken from a patient treated with photon-based radiotherapy. CDR3 bases: TGTGCCAGCAGTCGACTAGCGGGAGGGCCCTACGAGCAGTACTTC. The encoded protein is CASSRLAGGPYEQYF.